Listed here is a single T cell receptor (beta chain). Its antigen is unknown. The data stem from a study of T-cell memory formation after mild COVID-19. Across the whole study: Clusters of TCRs were largely donor specific. Points from the study as a whole: Day 15 to 85 contracting clones showed balanced CD4/CD8; day 15 to 37 expanders favored CD4+.

Trimming took 4 bases from V and 5 from J; bases not matched to a gene: 15. Germline-derived CDR1 and CDR2 are MNHEY and SMNVEV (reference sequence). This CDR3 is built from 18 residues. One entry per CDR3 protein results from TCRdb running MiXCR on the 5' RACE reads. The table has about 620,000 distinct CDR3 sequences, about a sixth seen once. Material for sequencing was PBMCs or a T cell subset sorted from them (not recorded which). The V gene is TRBV27, the J gene TRBJ2-5, with TRBD2 matching over 11 bases. This sequence was found in an adult woman who had mild COVID-19 (a few samples of this study predate the infection). Cell type and time point are not known. CDR3 amino acids: CASSSLLAGGPPKETQYF. The DNA for the CDR3 is TGTGCCAGCAGTTCCCTTCTAGCGGGAGGCCCACCGAAGGAGACCCAGTACTTC.